Sequencing of this T cell receptor (beta chain) was carried out in a study of OX40 agonist ivuxolimab in advanced cancers. A note on the overall study: The costimulatory receptor OX40 (CD134) was targeted by ivuxolimab, a fully human IgG2 agonistic monoclonal antibody. Among the 52 dose-escalation patients, about 20 had hepatocellular carcinoma, roughly 15 melanoma, 9 renal cell carcinoma and 9 head and neck cancer. Intravenous ivuxolimab was administered to patients every 2 weeks at six dose levels: 0.01, 0.1, 0.3, 1.5, 3 and 10 mg/kg. Partial responses were achieved by three dose-escalation patients, of whom one had hepatocellular carcinoma and two had cutaneous melanoma. Patients were allowed to have had prior anti-PD-1, anti-PD-L1 or anti-CTLA-4 therapy, and approximately 40% of the dose-escalation patients had been treated with checkpoint inhibitors. The dose-escalation cohort was roughly 83% male with a mean age of about 58 years, ranging from roughly 20 to 80. Peripheral TCRbeta sequencing aimed to test whether ivuxolimab altered TCR sequence diversity and caused clonal T-cell expansion. The monotherapy dose-escalation portion (N ≈ 50 patients) of the phase I ivuxolimab trial is reported in the paper. The investigation overall reported the following: The antigen specificity of the clonally expanded peripheral T cells was not determined. Low levels of normalized T-cell clonal expansion were also seen in some nonresponding patients. After ivuxolimab, more expanded clones were found on average in CD8+ T cells than in CD4+ T cells. At doses of 0.1 to 3.0 mg/kg, clonal expansion of both CD4+ and CD8+ blood T cells was observed from baseline to week 6. In partial responders in the 0.1-3.0 mg/kg groups, normalized peripheral clonal expansion was found to be among the lowest, especially among CD8+ T cells.

This clone was seen a single time. The antigen this receptor binds is unknown. Base qualities are missing; no much larger clone stands one base away. Patients with autoimmune disease history or receiving systemic immunosuppression were excluded from the trial. Peripheral blood for TCR sequencing was drawn from every dose cohort at baseline, at cycle 4 day 1 and at cycle 7 day 1. Samples were obtained from an open-label, multicenter, first-in-human phase I dose-escalation trial of ivuxolimab. Adults with locally advanced or metastatic melanoma, renal cell, hepatocellular, or head and neck squamous cell carcinoma were enrolled in the trial. Before TCR sequencing, CD4+ T cells and CD8+ T cells from peripheral blood were sorted into separate populations. The germline V gene provides CDR1 MDHEN and CDR2 SYDVKM. Including the terminal cysteine and phenylalanine, the CDR3 comprises 11 residues. Only the CDR3 part of the read is kept: 33 bases, read in frame from the first base. Trimming removed 3 bases from V and 4 bases from J, leaving 3 bases between the germline ends.

For sequencing of the TCRbeta CDR3 region, genomic DNA was extracted from the sorted cells. The immunoSEQ Assay was used to sequence the TCRbeta CDR3 regions. Sourced from immuneACCESS, this table was stored by TCRdb with only in-frame sequences that have V and J called. A share of the clones is absent; for the studies checked, an unresolved V gene accounts for under half, and the remainder has no known explanation. The sample records approximately 46,000 clones, about 80% of which are singletons. The ten largest clones represent about 3.9% of the sample. The receptor was derived from an adult with an advanced solid tumor such as melanoma, head and neck, liver or kidney cancer. This specimen consisted of CD4+ or CD8+ T cells sorted from blood, obtained in a trial of the OX40 agonist ivuxolimab. The rearrangement joined TRBV28 to TRBJ1-2; the D gene lacks a confident call. CDR3 region: CASSFIYGYTF. The nucleotide sequence reads TGTGCCAGCAGTTTCATCTATGGCTACACCTTC.